Below are 25 T cell receptor beta chains sequenced from a single sample in a study of T-cell reconstitution after alpha-beta-depleted transplantation in children. Researchers prepared the TCRbeta library using unique molecular identifiers, the study reports. TCRdb ran MiXCR on the PCR reads and lists one entry per CDR3 protein. The sample consists of hundreds of thousands of distinct CDR3 sequences, about an eighth of them appearing once. The sample consisted of PBMCs, mostly from graft donor cells, taken 360 days after TCRalphabeta/CD19-depleted stem cell transplant. The receptors here all came from a male patient younger than 18 who had a stem cell transplant for acute myeloid leukemia, so the T cells may come from the graft donor.

Concerning this clonotype: Its ends do not fully match the called genes, so a read error is possible. This chain joins TRBV12-3 or TRBV12-4 and TRBJ2-2; the match to TRBD1 covers 8 bases. CDR3 length: 15 amino acids. In DNA form, the CDR3 reads TGTGCCAGCAGTTTAAGACAGGGGAACACCGGGGGGCTGTTTTTT. Protein product: CASSLRQGNTGGLFF.

The chain recombines TRBV7-3 with TRBJ2-7; 7 bases map to TRBD1. The germline V gene has CDR1 SGHTA and CDR2 FQGTGA. CDR3 size: 16 residues. Trimming took 5 bases from V and 2 from J; bases not matched to a gene: 12. The CDR3 protein is CASSPTGGQGAYEQYF. CDR3 sequence (DNA): TGTGCCAGCAGCCCTACCGGTGGGCAGGGGGCCTACGAGCAGTACTTC.

CDR3 bases: TGTGCCAGCTCACCCCGACCACTGGGGGGCATGAACACTGAAGCTTTCTTT. Its protein is CASSPRPLGGMNTEAFF. This chain links TRBV18 with TRBJ1-1; D possibly corresponds to TRBD1 (6 bases). The V end was cut by 3 bases, the J end by 0 bases, with 17 bases between. The germline V gene has CDR1 KGHSH and CDR2 LQKENI. The CDR3 loop spans 17 amino acids.

The V call is TRBV7-6, the J call TRBJ1-3; maybe TRBD1 (5 bases). V dropped 3 bases and J dropped 0 bases, with 18 bases sitting between them. The length of the CDR3 is 18 residues. Germline values: CDR1 SGHVS, CDR2 FNYEAQ. The CDR3 DNA sequence: TGTGCCAGCAGCTTCGCACCGGGACCTCTGAGCTCTGGAAACACCATATATTTT. This encodes CASSFAPGPLSSGNTIYF.

This clonotype appeared many times. This sequence joins TRBV28 and TRBJ2-3; 10 bases are shared with TRBD2. Germline trimming cut 4 bases from V and 1 base from J; bases unmatched to any gene: 5. Looked up from germline, CDR1 is MDHEN and CDR2 is SYDVKM. This CDR3 spans 16 amino acids. CDR3 bases: TGTGCCAGCAGTTACTCTAGCGGGGGAGGCACAGATACGCAGTATTTT. It encodes CASSYSSGGGTDTQYF. Full variable domain (missing parts from reference TRBV28 and TRBJ2-3): DVKVTQSSRYLVKRTGEKVFLECVQDMDHENMFWYRQDPGLGLRLIYFSYDVKMKEKGDIPEGYSVSREKKERFSLILESASTNQTSMYLCASSYSSGGGTDTQYFGPGTRLTVL.

The rearrangement links TRBV7-2 to TRBJ2-1, with D unresolved. V lost 1 base and J 4 bases, leaving 5 bases between the germline ends. CDR1 and CDR2 (germline): SGHTA, FQGNSA. This CDR3 has 13 residues. CDR3 coding DNA: TGTGCCAGCAGCTTAGACCCATACAATGAGCAGTTCTTC. Translating gives CASSLDPYNEQFF.

The chain uses TRBV20-1 and TRBJ2-1; D is perhaps TRBD2 (6 bases). CDR3 size: 13 residues. In germline, CDR1 is DFQATT, CDR2 SNEGSKA (reference sequence). V lost 8 bases and J lost 5, with 16 bases in between. CDR3 residues: CSPFYSGDNEQFF. The CDR3, as DNA: TGCAGTCCTTTTTATAGCGGAGACAATGAGCAGTTCTTC.

A few counts support this clonotype. The chain combines TRBV20-1 with TRBJ2-7, with D perhaps matching TRBD2 (7 bases). CDR1 and CDR2 (germline): DFQATT, SNEGSKA (reference sequence). V was clipped by 2 bases and J by 2 bases, with 13 bases between them. The CDR3 totals 14 residues. Written as DNA, the CDR3 is TGCAGTGCTAGAACAGGGAGGGCCCCCTACGAGCAGTACTTC. This translates into CSARTGRAPYEQYF.

This clonotype was counted only a few times. The J gene is TRBJ2-1, the V gene TRBV28; 10 bases match TRBD2. The CDR3 loop spans 13 amino acids. Unmatched junction bases numbered 3, after V lost 7 bases and J lost 6 bases. Germline V gene sequence: CDR1 MDHEN, CDR2 SYDVKM. CDR3 residues: CASNLAGVNEQFF. As DNA, the CDR3 is TGTGCCAGCAATCTAGCGGGAGTCAATGAGCAGTTCTTC.

The rearrangement uses TRBV28 and TRBJ1-4; weak D call: TRBD1 (5 bases). Germline CDR1 is MDHEN and CDR2 is SYDVKM. The CDR3 is 14 residues long. The V end lost 2 bases, the J end lost 8 bases, and 12 bases lay between the germline ends. This CDR3 reads CASSLGGNSEKLFF. The CDR3 bases are TGTGCCAGCAGTTTAGGGGGGAATTCGGAAAAACTGTTTTTT.

This clonotype has a handful of counts. CDR3 in DNA: TGCGCCAGCACGGGACAGGGGAGCGAGCAGTACTTC. Amino acid sequence: CASTGQGSEQYF. This rearrangement joins TRBV5-1 to TRBJ2-7, with 10 bases matching TRBD1. The CDR3 runs 12 residues. Trimming at V came to 6 bases and at J to 6 bases, leaving 3 bases not matched to a gene. From germline, CDR1 is SGHRS and CDR2 YFSETQ.

This clonotype was detected a few times. The V call is TRBV20-1, the J call TRBJ1-4; D gene ambiguous. In germline, CDR1 is DFQATT, CDR2 SNEGSKA (reference sequence). There are 11 residues in the CDR3. The V gene lost 7 bases and the J gene lost 4 bases, with 7 bases spanning the gap. The CDR3 protein is CSGQLNEKLFF. CDR3 nucleotides: TGCAGTGGCCAGCTTAATGAAAAACTGTTTTTT.

This chain links TRBV12-3 or TRBV12-4 with TRBJ2-1, with 7 bases identical to TRBD2. The CDR3 extends over 15 amino acids. The V gene end was trimmed by 3 bases and the J gene end by 5 bases; junction bases not matched to a gene: 7. CDR3 sequence: CASSFTGTIDNEQFF. CDR3 nucleotides: TGTGCCAGCAGTTTCACCGGGACTATCGACAATGAGCAGTTCTTC.

The genes are TRBV18 and TRBJ2-3, with a possible D match to TRBD2 (6 bases). V was pared by 3 bases and J by 6 bases, with 16 bases between. Germline values: CDR1 KGHSH, CDR2 LQKENI. The CDR3 covers 15 residues. The CDR3 loop is CASSPREWEADTQYF. The DNA for the CDR3 is TGTGCCAGCTCACCCCGGGAGTGGGAAGCGGATACGCAGTATTTT.

This clonotype was observed a few times. The V gene is TRBV5-1, the J gene TRBJ2-7; 8 bases map to TRBD1. The trim removed 2 bases at V and 0 bases at J, leaving 4 bases unmatched. The length of the CDR3 is 15 residues. CDR1 SGHRS and CDR2 YFSETQ come from the germline V gene. CDR3 sequence (DNA): TGCGCCAGCAGCTTCGGACAGGGTTTCTCCTACGAGCAGTACTTC. It is translated as CASSFGQGFSYEQYF. Based on the CDR3 plus reference TRBV5-1 and TRBJ2-7, the full variable domain is KAGVTQTPRYLIKTRGQQVTLSCSPISGHRSVSWYQQTPGQGLQFLFEYFSETQRNKGNFPGRFSGRQFSNSRSEMNVSTLELGDSALYLCASSFGQGFSYEQYFGPGTRLTVT.

This clonotype has a handful of counts. V and J are TRBV5-1 and TRBJ2-1, with 9 bases identical to TRBD2. The ends lost 0 bases at V and 4 bases at J; junction bases unmatched: 2. From germline, CDR1 is SGHRS and CDR2 YFSETQ. The CDR3 totals 15 residues. The CDR3 DNA follows: TGCGCCAGCAGCTTGGTGCGGGAGGGGTACAATGAGCAGTTCTTC. The encoded protein is CASSLVREGYNEQFF. Based on the CDR3 plus reference TRBV5-1 and TRBJ2-1, the full variable domain is KAGVTQTPRYLIKTRGQQVTLSCSPISGHRSVSWYQQTPGQGLQFLFEYFSETQRNKGNFPGRFSGRQFSNSRSEMNVSTLELGDSALYLCASSLVREGYNEQFFGPGTRLTVL.

The chain combines TRBV21-1 with TRBJ2-7; the DNA was not compared with TRBD2, the D call given in the table. TRBV21-1 is shown as a pseudogene. The CDR3 has 17 amino acids. The CDR3 is CASSKRPRLTSGYEQYF. The CDR3 nucleotides are TGTGCCAGCAGCAAAAGGCCCCGGTTGACTAGCGGCTACGAGCAGTACTTC.

This clonotype has just a few counts. The V gene is TRBV20-1, the J gene TRBJ2-7; 9 positions match TRBD1. V dropped 4 bases and J dropped 7; count of bases not matched to a gene: 8. This CDR3 has 13 amino acids. The V gene's germline CDR1 is DFQATT and CDR2 SNEGSKA (reference sequence). The CDR3 spells CSANLPGQGEQYF. The CDR3 nucleotides are TGCAGTGCTAACTTACCGGGACAGGGAGAGCAGTACTTC.

This clonotype was observed a few times. J is TRBJ2-1 and V is TRBV6-4; 12 nucleotides agree with TRBD1. V shed 6 bases, J shed 8 bases, and the junction held 8 bases outside the gene matches. The CDR3 consists of 15 residues. Germline V lookup: CDR1 MRHNA, CDR2 SNTAGT. CDR3 loop: CASSGTGGAMYEQFF. The DNA for the CDR3 is TGTGCCAGCAGCGGGACAGGGGGCGCGATGTATGAGCAGTTCTTC.

The rearrangement joins TRBV7-2 to TRBJ2-5, with a weak D call TRBD1 (5 bases). V lost 3 bases and J lost 1, with 9 bases in between. This CDR3 contains 14 residues. Germline V CDR1 and CDR2: SGHTA, FQGNSA. DNA for the CDR3: TGTGCCAGCAGCTTTACAGGTTTCCAAGAGACCCAGTACTTC. Translated: CASSFTGFQETQYF.

The J gene is TRBJ1-5, the V gene TRBV29-1; D may be TRBD1 (6 bases). The CDR3 is 13 amino acids. Germline V gives CDR1 SQVTM, CDR2 ANQGSEA. Trimming removed 5 bases at V and 5 bases at J, with 13 bases between. CDR3 residues: CSVRAGVDQPQHF. The CDR3 nucleotides read TGCAGCGTTCGGGCAGGGGTCGATCAGCCCCAGCATTTT.

This clonotype was counted a few times. This chain joins TRBV7-2 and TRBJ2-7; D is undetermined. Trimming took 8 bases from V and 5 from J, leaving 13 bases between them. The CDR3 consists of 12 residues. Germline V gene sequence: CDR1 SGHTA, CDR2 FQGNSA. The CDR3 DNA reads TGTGCCAGCCCCCACCCTGCACACGAGCAGTACTTC. This gives the protein CASPHPAHEQYF.

This clonotype has a handful of counts. V gene TRBV3-1 combines with J gene TRBJ1-1; 8 nucleotides align to TRBD1. Germline loops: CDR1 LGHDT, CDR2 YNNKEL (reference sequence). This CDR3 contains 17 residues. J was trimmed by 0 bases and V by 4 bases; bases with no gene match: 10. For the CDR3, the DNA is TGTGCCAGCAGCCCTACGCGGACAGGGCTCATGAACACTGAAGCTTTCTTT. Translation: CASSPTRTGLMNTEAFF.

In this sample, this clonotype turned up a few times. V and J are TRBV25-1 and TRBJ2-5; D is perhaps TRBD2 (5 bases). Trimming pared 4 bases from V and 7 bases from J, leaving 19 bases between. The CDR3 has 15 amino acids. Germline V gives CDR1 MGHDK, CDR2 SYGVNS. Here the CDR3 DNA reads TGTGCCAGCAGTGGATCCTATCGGAGGTTGGGGACCCAGTACTTC. It encodes CASSGSYRRLGTQYF. The whole variable domain, remainder taken from reference TRBV25-1 and TRBJ2-5, is EADIYQTPRYLVIGTGKKITLECSQTMGHDKMYWYQQDPGMELHLIHYSYGVNSTEKGDLSSESTVSRIRTEHFPLTLESARPSHTSQYLCASSGSYRRLGTQYFGPGTRLLVL.

This sequence joins TRBV4-1 and TRBJ1-3; D is unresolved. V lost 1 base and J 3 bases, leaving 10 bases between the germline ends. CDR3 length: 15 residues. Germline values: CDR1 MGHRA, CDR2 YSYEKL. The CDR3 loop is CASSQGSLVGNTIYF. The CDR3 DNA sequence: TGCGCCAGCAGCCAAGGTTCCCTGGTTGGAAACACCATATATTTT.